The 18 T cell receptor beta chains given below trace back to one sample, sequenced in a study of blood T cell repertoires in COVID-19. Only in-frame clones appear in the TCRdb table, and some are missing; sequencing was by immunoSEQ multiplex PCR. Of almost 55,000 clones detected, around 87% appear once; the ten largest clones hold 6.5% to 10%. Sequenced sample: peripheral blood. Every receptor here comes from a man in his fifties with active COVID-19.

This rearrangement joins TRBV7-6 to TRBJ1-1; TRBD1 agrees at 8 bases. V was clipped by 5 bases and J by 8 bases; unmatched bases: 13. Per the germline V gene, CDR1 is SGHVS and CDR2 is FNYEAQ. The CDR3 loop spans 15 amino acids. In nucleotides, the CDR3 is TGTGCCAGCAGCCCCCTCGCAGGGGGCCAGGGAGAAGCTTTCTTT. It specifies CASSPLAGGQGEAFF.

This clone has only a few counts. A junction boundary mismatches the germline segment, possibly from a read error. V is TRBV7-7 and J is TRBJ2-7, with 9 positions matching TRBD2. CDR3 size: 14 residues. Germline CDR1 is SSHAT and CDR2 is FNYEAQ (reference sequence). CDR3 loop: CASSLATSGYEQYF. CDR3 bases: TGTGCTAGCAGCTTAGCGACTAGCGGCTACGAGCAGTACTTC.

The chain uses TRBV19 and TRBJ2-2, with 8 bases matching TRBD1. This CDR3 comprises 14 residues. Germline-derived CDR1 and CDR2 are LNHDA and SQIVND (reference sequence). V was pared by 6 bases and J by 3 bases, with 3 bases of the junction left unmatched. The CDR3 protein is CASRPTGDTGELFF. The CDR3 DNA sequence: TGTGCCAGTAGACCGACAGGGGACACCGGGGAGCTGTTTTTT. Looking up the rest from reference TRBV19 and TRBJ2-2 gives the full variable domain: DGGITQSPKYLFRKEGQNVTLSCEQNLNHDAMYWYRQDPGQGLRLIYYSQIVNDFQKGDIAEGYSVSREKKESFPLTVTSAQKNPTAFYLCASRPTGDTGELFFGEGSRLTVL.

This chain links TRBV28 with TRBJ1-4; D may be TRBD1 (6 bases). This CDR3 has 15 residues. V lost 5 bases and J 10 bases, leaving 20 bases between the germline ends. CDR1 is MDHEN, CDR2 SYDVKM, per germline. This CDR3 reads CASSQTGAQDGKLFF. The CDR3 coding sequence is TGTGCCAGCAGTCAGACAGGCGCCCAGGATGGAAAACTGTTTTTT.

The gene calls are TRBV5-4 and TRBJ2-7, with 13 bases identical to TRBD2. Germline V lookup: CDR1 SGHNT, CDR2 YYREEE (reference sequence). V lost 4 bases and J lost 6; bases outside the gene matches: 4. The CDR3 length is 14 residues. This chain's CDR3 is CASSLGLAGVEQYF. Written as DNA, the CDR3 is TGTGCCAGCAGCCTCGGACTAGCGGGAGTCGAGCAGTACTTC.

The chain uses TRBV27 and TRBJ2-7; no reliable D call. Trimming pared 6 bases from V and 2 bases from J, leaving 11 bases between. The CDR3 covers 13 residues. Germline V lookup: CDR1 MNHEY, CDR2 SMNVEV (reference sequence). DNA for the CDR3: TGTGCCAGCAGGAAGACATCTACCTACGAGCAGTACTTC. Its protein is CASRKTSTYEQYF.

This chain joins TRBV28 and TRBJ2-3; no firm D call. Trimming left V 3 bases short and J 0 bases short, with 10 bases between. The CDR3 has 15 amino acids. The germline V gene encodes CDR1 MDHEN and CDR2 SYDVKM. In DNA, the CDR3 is TGTGCCAGCAGTTTTACAGAACTTAGCACAGATACGCAGTATTTT. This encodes CASSFTELSTDTQYF.

The CDR3 here is CASSNGGGTDTQYF. As DNA, the CDR3 is TGTGCCAGCAGCAATGGCGGGGGCACAGATACGCAGTATTTT. The chain carries TRBV21-1 and TRBJ2-3; TRBD2 is taken as the D call from the table, unchecked against the DNA. TRBV21-1 is a documented pseudogene. The CDR3 extends over 14 amino acids.

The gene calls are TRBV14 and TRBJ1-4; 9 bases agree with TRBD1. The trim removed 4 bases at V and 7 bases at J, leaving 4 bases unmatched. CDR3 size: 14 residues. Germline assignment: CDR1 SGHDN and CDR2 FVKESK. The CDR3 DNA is TGTGCCAGCAGCCGGACAGGGGCGGGTGAAAAACTGTTTTTT. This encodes CASSRTGAGEKLFF.

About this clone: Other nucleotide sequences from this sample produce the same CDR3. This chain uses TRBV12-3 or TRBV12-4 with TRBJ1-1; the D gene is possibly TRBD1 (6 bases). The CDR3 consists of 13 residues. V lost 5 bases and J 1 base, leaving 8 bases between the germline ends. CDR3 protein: CASSLTGNTEAFF. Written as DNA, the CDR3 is TGTGCCAGCAGTCTGACAGGGAACACTGAAGCTTTCTTT.

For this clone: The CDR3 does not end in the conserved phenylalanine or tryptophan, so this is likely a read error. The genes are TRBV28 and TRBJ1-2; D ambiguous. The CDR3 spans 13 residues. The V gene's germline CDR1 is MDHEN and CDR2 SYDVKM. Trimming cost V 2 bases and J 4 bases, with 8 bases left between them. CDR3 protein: CASSLSRSYGYTL. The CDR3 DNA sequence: TGTGCCAGCAGTTTAAGCAGGTCCTATGGCTACACCCTC.

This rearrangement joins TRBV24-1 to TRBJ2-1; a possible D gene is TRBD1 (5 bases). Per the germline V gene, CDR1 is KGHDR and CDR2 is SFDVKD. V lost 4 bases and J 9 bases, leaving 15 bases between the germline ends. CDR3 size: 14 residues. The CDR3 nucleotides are TGTGCCACCAGTGAGGCAGGGATTTTCATTGAGCAGTTCTTC. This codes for CATSEAGIFIEQFF.

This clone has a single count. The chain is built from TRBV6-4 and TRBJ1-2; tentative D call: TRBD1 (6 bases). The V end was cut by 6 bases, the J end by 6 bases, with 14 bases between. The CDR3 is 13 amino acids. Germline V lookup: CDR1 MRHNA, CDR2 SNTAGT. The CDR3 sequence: CASRRDNVDGYTF. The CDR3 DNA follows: TGTGCCAGCAGGAGGGACAACGTGGATGGCTACACCTTC.

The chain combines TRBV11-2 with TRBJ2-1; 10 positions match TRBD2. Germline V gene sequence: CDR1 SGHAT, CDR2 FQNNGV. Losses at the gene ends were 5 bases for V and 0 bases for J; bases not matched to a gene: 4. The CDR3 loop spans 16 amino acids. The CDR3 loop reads CASSPRTSGSYNEQFF. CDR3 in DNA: TGTGCCAGCAGCCCTCGGACTAGCGGCTCCTACAATGAGCAGTTCTTC.

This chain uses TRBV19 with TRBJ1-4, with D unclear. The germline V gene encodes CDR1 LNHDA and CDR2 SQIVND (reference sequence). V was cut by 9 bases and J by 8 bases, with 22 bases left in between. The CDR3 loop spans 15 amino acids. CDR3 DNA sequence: TGTGCCAGCCTCAATCCCCTCGGACGGGAGGAAAAACTGTTTTTT. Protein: CASLNPLGREEKLFF.

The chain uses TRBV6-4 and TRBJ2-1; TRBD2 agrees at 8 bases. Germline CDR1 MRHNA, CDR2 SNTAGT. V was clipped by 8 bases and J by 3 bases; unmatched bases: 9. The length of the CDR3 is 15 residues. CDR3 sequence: CASPGCSGIYNEQFF. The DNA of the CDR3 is TGTGCCAGCCCTGGGTGTAGCGGGATCTACAATGAGCAGTTCTTC.

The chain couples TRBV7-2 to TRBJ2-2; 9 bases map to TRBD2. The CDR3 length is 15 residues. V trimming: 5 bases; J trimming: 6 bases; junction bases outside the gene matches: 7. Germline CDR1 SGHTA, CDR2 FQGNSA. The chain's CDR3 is CASSLTSGFAGELFF. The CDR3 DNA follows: TGTGCCAGCAGCCTGACTAGCGGATTTGCCGGGGAGCTGTTTTTT.

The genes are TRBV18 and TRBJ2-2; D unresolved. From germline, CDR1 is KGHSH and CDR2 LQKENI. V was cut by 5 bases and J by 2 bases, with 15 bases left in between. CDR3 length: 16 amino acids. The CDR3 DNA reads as TGTGCCAGCTCAGTCTATGTCTGGGCAAACACCGGGGAGCTGTTTTTT. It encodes CASSVYVWANTGELFF. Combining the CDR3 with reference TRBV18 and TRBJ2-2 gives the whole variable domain NAGVMQNPRHLVRRRGQEARLRCSPMKGHSHVYWYRQLPEEGLKFMVYLQKENIIDESGMPKERFSAEFPKEGPSILRIQQVVRGDSAAYFCASSVYVWANTGELFFGEGSRLTVL.